The 19 T cell receptor beta chains below come from one sample, sequenced in a study of OX40 agonist ivuxolimab in advanced cancers. Repertoires were generated with immunoSEQ multiplex PCR, while TCRdb's copy carries only in-frame clones and drops some. The sample includes about 80,000 clones, about 88% of them seen just once. Sequencing used CD4+ or CD8+ T cells sorted from blood, obtained in a trial of the OX40 agonist ivuxolimab. The receptors stem from an adult with an advanced solid tumor such as melanoma, head and neck, liver or kidney cancer.

This rearrangement joins TRBV4-1 to TRBJ2-3, with 11 bases lining up with TRBD2. CDR1 MGHRA and CDR2 YSYEKL come from the germline V gene. This CDR3 comprises 16 residues. With 2 bases clipped from V and 7 bases from J, the junction kept 8 bases outside the gene matches. The CDR3 nucleotides read TGCGCCAGCAGCCAACGGATAGCGGGGGGGCCGCATACGCAGTATTTT. Translating it yields CASSQRIAGGPHTQYF.

The V call is TRBV18, the J call TRBJ2-1, with a possible D match to TRBD1 (6 bases). CDR1 is KGHSH and CDR2 is LQKENI in the germline V gene. The V and J ends lost 6 bases and 7 bases respectively, with 19 bases between them. The CDR3 has 15 residues. For the CDR3, the DNA is TGTGCCAGCTCGCTGTTTGGGGGCATGGGTAATGAGCAGTTCTTC. Translating gives CASSLFGGMGNEQFF.

This clone showed up just once. CDR3 in amino acids: CASGRDKTGDYEQYF. The CDR3 DNA reads TGTGCCAGCGGGAGGGACAAGACAGGGGATTACGAGCAGTACTTC. The rearrangement joins TRBV6-6 to TRBJ2-7, with D perhaps TRBD1 (8 bases). Germline V gene data show CDR1 as MNHNY and CDR2 as SVGAGI (reference sequence). Trimming took 8 bases from V and 4 from J, leaving 21 bases between them. This CDR3 contains 15 residues.

The CDR3 region has the DNA TGTGCCAGCAGAGTAAACTCTGGAAACACCATATATTTT. Translated, it gives CASRVNSGNTIYF. The genes are TRBV21-1 and TRBJ1-3. TRBV21-1 is designated a pseudogene. The CDR3 spans 13 residues.

Note on this clone: Here the CDR3 omits its conserved ending phenylalanine or tryptophan, so a read error is the likely source. V is TRBV27 and J is TRBJ1-6, with TRBD1 matching over 9 bases. The CDR3 runs to 15 residues. V gave up 6 bases and J gave up 3 bases; unmatched junction bases: 3. Per germline, CDR1 MNHEY and CDR2 SMNVEV (reference sequence). CDR3 bases: TGTGCCAGCAGAATGACAGGGGGCTATAATTCACCCCTCCACCTT. As protein: CASRMTGGYNSPLHL.

This sequence joins TRBV5-1 and TRBJ2-3; D might be TRBD1 (5 bases). This CDR3 spans 15 amino acids. CDR1 and CDR2 (germline): SGHRS, YFSETQ. The V end lost 0 bases, the J end lost 2 bases, and 10 bases lay between the germline ends. The CDR3 region is CASSLVGALTDTQYF. Here the CDR3 DNA reads TGCGCCAGCAGCTTGGTTGGGGCCCTCACAGATACGCAGTATTTT.

The genes are TRBV18 and TRBJ2-7, with 7 nucleotides matching TRBD1. Germline lookup yields CDR1 KGHSH and CDR2 LQKENI. V shed 3 bases, J shed 4 bases, and the junction held 9 bases outside the gene matches. The CDR3 has 15 amino acids. DNA of the CDR3: TGTGCCAGCTCACCCGGAGAAGGGGGCGCGTACGAGCAGTACTTC. It specifies CASSPGEGGAYEQYF.

This chain uses TRBV6-6 with TRBJ2-7; D ambiguous. Germline CDR1 MNHNY, CDR2 SVGAGI (reference sequence). This CDR3 has 14 amino acids. The ends were cut back, 7 bases at V and 6 bases at J, with 19 bases in the middle. The CDR3 loop reads CASKLSVLLTEQYF. CDR3 coding DNA: TGTGCCAGCAAGTTAAGTGTTCTCTTAACCGAGCAGTACTTC.

This chain uses TRBV15 with TRBJ1-5; 7 bases align to TRBD1. Unmatched junction bases numbered 0, after V lost 3 bases and J lost 4 bases. This CDR3 is 13 amino acids long. CDR1 LNHNV and CDR2 YYDKDF come from the germline V gene (reference sequence). CDR3 protein: CATSRDRNQPQHF. In nucleotides, the CDR3 is TGTGCCACCAGCAGGGACAGGAATCAGCCCCAGCATTTT.

This clone was seen more than once but under ten times. V and J are TRBV5-4 and TRBJ1-4, with 11 nucleotides matching TRBD1. V was pared by 4 bases and J by 7 bases, with 9 bases of the junction left unmatched. The CDR3 covers 16 residues. Germline CDR1 is SGHNT and CDR2 is YYREEE (reference sequence). CDR3 sequence (DNA): TGTGCCAGCAGCCCGGACAGGGGGCGAATGGGTGAAAAACTGTTTTTT. Translating it yields CASSPDRGRMGEKLFF.

The DNA of the CDR3 is TGTGCCAGCAGCTTGGAGATGGCTCAGATCCTACGAAAGCAGTACTTC. It translates to CASSLEMAQILRKQYF. The chain combines TRBV5-5 with TRBJ2-7; D remains unclear. V lost 0 bases and J 8 bases, leaving 21 bases between the germline ends. In germline, CDR1 is SGHKS, CDR2 YYEKEE (reference sequence). The CDR3 runs to 16 residues.

This clone has just one count. The V gene is TRBV5-1, the J gene TRBJ2-2; no clear D. The germline V gene has CDR1 SGHRS and CDR2 YFSETQ. V was cut by 0 bases and J by 2 bases, with 5 bases left in between. The CDR3 is made up of 14 amino acids. As DNA, the CDR3 is TGCGCCAGCAGCTTGGAACGAAACACCGGGGAGCTGTTTTTT. Amino acid sequence: CASSLERNTGELFF.

The rearrangement links TRBV5-6 to TRBJ1-1, with D unresolved. Trimming removed 5 bases at V and 1 base at J, with 12 bases between. Per the germline V gene, CDR1 is SGHDT and CDR2 is YYEEEE. CDR3 size: 14 residues. In nucleotides, the CDR3 is TGTGCCAGCAGGAGGCGGTTTGCGAACACTGAAGCTTTCTTT. Residues: CASRRRFANTEAFF.

The chain uses TRBV12-5 and TRBJ2-7; no definite D call. In germline, CDR1 is LGHNT, CDR2 FRNRAP. CDR3 length equals 12 residues. With 6 bases removed from V and 5 bases from J, the gap between germline ends came to 11 bases. The CDR3 DNA reads TGTGCTAGTGGCCTAGTGTTGGACGAGCAGTACTTC. Protein product: CASGLVLDEQYF.

The chain joins TRBV5-1 to TRBJ1-1; 7 bases align to TRBD1. The CDR3 spans 14 residues. Germline V CDR1 and CDR2: SGHRS, YFSETQ. Trimming cost V 5 bases and J 5 bases; bases outside gene matches: 9. The CDR3 loop reads CASRNDRVVTEAFF. CDR3 nucleotide sequence: TGCGCCAGCAGGAATGACAGGGTTGTAACTGAAGCTTTCTTT.

This clone was recorded a few times. The J gene is TRBJ2-5, the V gene TRBV7-3, with a weak D call TRBD2 (7 bases). CDR1 SGHTA and CDR2 FQGTGA come from the germline V gene. CDR3 length equals 17 residues. The V end was cut by 2 bases, the J end by 0 bases, with 16 bases between. The CDR3 spells CASSLGGAGAHQETQYF. In DNA, the CDR3 is TGTGCCAGCAGCTTAGGGGGGGCAGGAGCTCACCAAGAGACCCAGTACTTC.

The chain links TRBV2 to TRBJ2-7, with no clear D. Germline V CDR1 and CDR2: SNHLY, FYNNEI. The CDR3 loop spans 13 amino acids. V lost 7 bases, J lost 5 bases, and 15 bases lay in between. The CDR3 spells CASMTDAADEQYF. Written as DNA, the CDR3 is TGTGCCAGCATGACGGACGCTGCGGACGAGCAGTACTTC.

This CDR3 reads CASSSPPLTGGTEAFF. The CDR3 DNA sequence: TGTGCCAGCAGCTCCCCGCCGCTGACAGGAGGGACTGAAGCTTTCTTT. The rearrangement joins TRBV7-6 to TRBJ1-1; D might be TRBD1 (6 bases). Germline-derived CDR1 and CDR2 are SGHVS and FNYEAQ. V was pared by 4 bases and J by 5 bases, with 20 bases between. The CDR3 contains 16 residues.

The gene calls are TRBV28 and TRBJ1-1; the D is unclear. The CDR3 extends over 12 amino acids. Germline V gives CDR1 MDHEN, CDR2 SYDVKM. Trimming pared 7 bases from V and 1 base from J, leaving 7 bases between. CDR3: CASNSGNTEAFF. In DNA, the CDR3 is TGTGCCAGCAATTCCGGGAACACTGAAGCTTTCTTT.